The rows below give T cell receptor beta chains drawn from one sample of a study of T cell repertoires in cytomegalovirus infection. TCRdb used MiXCR to reprocess the reads, holding one entry per CDR3 protein. The sample has about 700,000 distinct CDR3 sequences, around a third seen once; the top ten hold 15% to 20%. The antigens these receptors bind are not known. The starting material was cultured PBMCs, obtained from culture after CMV antigen stimulation. These receptors were taken from a human donor in good health (CMV status not recorded). Some clones in this sample may be carry-over from other donors' samples. CDR3s include the opening cysteine and the closing phenylalanine or tryptophan. D genes are given only for firm matches. Size values are once, few and many counts, or a class for expanded clones, and some rows have none.

abundance	v_gene	j_gene	d_gene	CDR3nt	CDR3aa
.	TRBV7-2	TRBJ1-1	TRBD1	TGTGCCAGCAGTCGAGACAGGGTGGCTGAAGCTTTCTTT	CASSRDRVAEAFF
.	TRBV4-1	TRBJ2-2	.	TGCGCCAGCAGCCAAGATCTGGCACACACCGGGGAGCTGTTTTTT	CASSQDLAHTGELFF
.	TRBV7-2	TRBJ1-4	.	TGTGCCAGCAGCTCTCACTACACTGCAACTAATGAAAAACTGTTTTTT	CASSSHYTATNEKLFF
few	TRBV7-2	TRBJ1-2	.	TGTGCCAGCAGCTTCGGGGGGAGACGAGGCTACACCTTC	CASSFGGRRGYTF
few	TRBV11-2	TRBJ2-3	.	TGTGCCAGCGGCAGGCGGACAGACCCCACAGATACGCAGTATTTT	CASGRRTDPTDTQYF
few	TRBV27	TRBJ2-7	.	TGTGCCAGCAGTCCCTCGTTGGGAGACATCGCGACCTACGAGCAGTACTTC	CASSPSLGDIATYEQYF
few	TRBV7-2	TRBJ2-7	.	TGTGCCAGCAGCTGGGGACGGAACTACGAGGAGCAGTACTTC	CASSWGRNYEEQYF
.	TRBV29-1	TRBJ2-7	TRBD1	TGCAGCGTTGAAGGGTCAGGGACAGGAAGCTCCTACGAGCAGTACTTC	CSVEGSGTGSSYEQYF
.	TRBV18	TRBJ2-3	.	TGTGCCAGCTCACCAGGGGTTGTAGGCACAGATACGCAGTATTTT	CASSPGVVGTDTQYF
.	TRBV19	TRBJ1-5	TRBD1	TGTGCCACCCGGACAGGTCATCAGCCCCAGCATTTT	CATRTGHQPQHF
.	TRBV5-1	TRBJ1-5	TRBD1	TGCGCCAGCGGGGACAGGGGGGTCGATCAGCCCCAGCATTTT	CASGDRGVDQPQHF
few	TRBV2	TRBJ2-1	TRBD2	TGTGCCAGCAGTGATAGCGGGGGGGCAAATGAGCAGTTCTTC	CASSDSGGANEQFF
.	TRBV18	TRBJ2-1	TRBD2	TGTGCCAGCTCACCAAGCGGGGATCCCGGCAATGAGCAGTTCTTC	CASSPSGDPGNEQFF
.	TRBV25-1	TRBJ2-7	.	TGTGCCAGCAGACAGGGTGGTTACGAGCAGTACTTC	CASRQGGYEQYF
.	TRBV25-1	TRBJ1-1	.	TGTGCCAGCGTCGGGGGGTTGATGAACACTGAAGCTTTCTTT	CASVGGLMNTEAFF
.	TRBV20-1	TRBJ1-1	.	TGCAGTGCAAAGGGTGGGGTGAACACTGAAGCTTTCTTT	CSAKGGVNTEAFF
.	TRBV19	TRBJ2-3	TRBD2	TGTGCCAGTAGTATCGCGGGGGGCAACACAGATACGCAGTATTTT	CASSIAGGNTDTQYF
.	TRBV20-1	TRBJ2-4	.	TGCAGTGCTACGACGCCGACAGAAGTAGCCAAAAACATTCAGTACTTC	CSATTPTEVAKNIQYF
few	TRBV7-8	TRBJ2-1	.	TGTGCCAGCAGCTTGAGGGCGGGATTCAATGAGCAGTTCTTC	CASSLRAGFNEQFF
.	TRBV10-3	TRBJ1-5	.	TGTGCCATCAGTGCCGGCCGGGGTAATCAGCCCCAGCATTTT	CAISAGRGNQPQHF
few	TRBV12-3/TRBV12-4	TRBJ2-3	TRBD2	TGTGCCAGCAGTCCGACTAGCGGGGCAATCACAGATACGCAGTATTTT	CASSPTSGAITDTQYF
.	TRBV12-3/TRBV12-4	TRBJ2-2	TRBD2	TGTGCCAGCAGTTTCGGCCAGCGGGAGACCCCAATGGTGTTTTTT	CASSFGQRETPMVFF
.	TRBV20-1	TRBJ2-1	.	TGCAGTGCTCGCGAGTGGAAGGCCCTAAAAAACAATGAGCAGTTCTTC	CSAREWKALKNNEQFF
.	TRBV2	TRBJ2-7	.	TGTGCCAGCAGTGAAGAGGGGTTAGTCCCCTCCTACGAGCAGTACTTC	CASSEEGLVPSYEQYF
.	TRBV29-1	TRBJ1-1	.	TGCAGCGTTGAAAGGCCAGGTGAAGCTTTCTTT	CSVERPGEAFF
.	TRBV7-9	TRBJ2-5	.	TGTGCCAGCGCTAAGCCCACCTCCGGGGGTCTAGAGACCCAGTACTTC	CASAKPTSGGLETQYF
many	TRBV7-2	TRBJ1-1	TRBD1	TGTGCCAGCAGCTTTGCCGGGACAGGCAAAGCTGAAGCTTTCTTT	CASSFAGTGKAEAFF
.	TRBV7-2	TRBJ2-1	.	TGTGCCAGCAGTTTCACTCCCGTGGGATGGGGCAATGAGCAGTTCTTC	CASSFTPVGWGNEQFF
few	TRBV20-1	TRBJ1-1	TRBD1	TGCAGTGCTAAGGACAGGTCGAACACTGAAGCTTTCTTT	CSAKDRSNTEAFF